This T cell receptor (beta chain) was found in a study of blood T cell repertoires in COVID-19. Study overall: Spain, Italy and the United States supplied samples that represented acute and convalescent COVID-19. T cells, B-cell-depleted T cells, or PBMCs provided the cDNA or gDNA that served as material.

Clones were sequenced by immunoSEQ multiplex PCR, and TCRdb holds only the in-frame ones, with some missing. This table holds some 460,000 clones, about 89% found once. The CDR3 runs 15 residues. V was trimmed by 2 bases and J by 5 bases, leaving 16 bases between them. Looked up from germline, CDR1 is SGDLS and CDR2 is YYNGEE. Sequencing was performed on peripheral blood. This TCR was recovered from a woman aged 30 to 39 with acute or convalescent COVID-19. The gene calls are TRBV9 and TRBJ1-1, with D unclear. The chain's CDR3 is CASSVLSGGETEAFF. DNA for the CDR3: TGTGCCAGCAGCGTCCTATCAGGAGGTGAAACTGAAGCTTTCTTT. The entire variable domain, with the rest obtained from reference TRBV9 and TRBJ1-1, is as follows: DSGVTQTPKHLITATGQRVTLRCSPRSGDLSVYWYQQSLDQGLQFLIQYYNGEERAKGNILERFSAQQFPDLHSELNLSSLELGDSALYFCASSVLSGGETEAFFGQGTRLTVV.